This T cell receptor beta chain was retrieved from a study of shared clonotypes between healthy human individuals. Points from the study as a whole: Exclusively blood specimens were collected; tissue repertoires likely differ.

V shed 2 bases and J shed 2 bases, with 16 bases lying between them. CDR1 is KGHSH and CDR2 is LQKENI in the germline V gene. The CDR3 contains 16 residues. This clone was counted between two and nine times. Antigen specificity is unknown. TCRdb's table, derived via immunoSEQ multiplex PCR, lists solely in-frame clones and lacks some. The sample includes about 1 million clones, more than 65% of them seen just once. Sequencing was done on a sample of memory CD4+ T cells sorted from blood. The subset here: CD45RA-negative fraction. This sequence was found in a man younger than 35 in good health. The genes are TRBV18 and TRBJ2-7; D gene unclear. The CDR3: CASSPSFQAVTYEQYF. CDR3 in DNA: TGTGCCAGCTCACCATCGTTCCAGGCGGTTACCTACGAGCAGTACTTC.